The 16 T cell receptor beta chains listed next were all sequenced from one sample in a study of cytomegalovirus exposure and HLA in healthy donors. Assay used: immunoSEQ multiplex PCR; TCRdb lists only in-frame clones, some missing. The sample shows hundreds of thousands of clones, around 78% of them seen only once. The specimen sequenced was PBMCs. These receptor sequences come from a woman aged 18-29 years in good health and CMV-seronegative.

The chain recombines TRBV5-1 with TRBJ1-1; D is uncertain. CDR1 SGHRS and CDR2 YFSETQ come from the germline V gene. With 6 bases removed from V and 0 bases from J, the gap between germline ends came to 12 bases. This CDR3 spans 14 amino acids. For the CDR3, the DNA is TGCGCCAGCAAGTGGGAAGGGTTGAACACTGAAGCTTTCTTT. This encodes CASKWEGLNTEAFF.

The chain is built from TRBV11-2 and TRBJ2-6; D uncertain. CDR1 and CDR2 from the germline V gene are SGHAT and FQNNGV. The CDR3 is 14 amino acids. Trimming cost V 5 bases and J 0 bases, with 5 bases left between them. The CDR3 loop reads CASSAASGANVLTF. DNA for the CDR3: TGTGCCAGCAGCGCCGCCTCTGGGGCCAACGTCCTGACTTTC.

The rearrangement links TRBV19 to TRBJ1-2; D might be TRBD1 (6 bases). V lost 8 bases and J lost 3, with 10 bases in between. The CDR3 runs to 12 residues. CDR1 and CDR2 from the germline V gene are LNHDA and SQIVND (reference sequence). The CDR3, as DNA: TGTGCCAGTTCCGAGGGGGACTATGGCTACACCTTC. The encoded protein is CASSEGDYGYTF.

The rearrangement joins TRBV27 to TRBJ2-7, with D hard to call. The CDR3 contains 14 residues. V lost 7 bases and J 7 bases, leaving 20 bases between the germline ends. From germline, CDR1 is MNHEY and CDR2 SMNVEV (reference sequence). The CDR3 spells CASKINRMGNEQYF. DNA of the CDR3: TGTGCCAGCAAGATTAACCGTATGGGTAATGAGCAGTACTTC.

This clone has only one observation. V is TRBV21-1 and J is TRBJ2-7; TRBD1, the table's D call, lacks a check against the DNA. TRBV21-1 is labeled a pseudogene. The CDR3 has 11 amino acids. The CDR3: CASSTGDEQYF. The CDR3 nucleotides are TGTGCCAGCAGCACAGGGGACGAGCAGTACTTC.

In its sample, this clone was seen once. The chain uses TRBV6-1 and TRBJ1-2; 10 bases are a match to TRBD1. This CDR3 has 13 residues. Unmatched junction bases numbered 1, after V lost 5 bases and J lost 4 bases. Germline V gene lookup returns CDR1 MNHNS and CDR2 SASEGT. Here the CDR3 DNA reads TGTGCCAGCAGTCGGGACAGGGGCTATGGCTACACCTTC. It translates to CASSRDRGYGYTF.

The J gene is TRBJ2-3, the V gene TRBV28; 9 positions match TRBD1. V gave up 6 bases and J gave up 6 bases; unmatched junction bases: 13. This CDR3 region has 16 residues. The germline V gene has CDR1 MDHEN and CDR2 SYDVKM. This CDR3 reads CASSTDGTGSRDTQYF. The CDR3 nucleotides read TGTGCCAGCAGCACCGACGGGACAGGGTCCAGGGATACGCAGTATTTT.

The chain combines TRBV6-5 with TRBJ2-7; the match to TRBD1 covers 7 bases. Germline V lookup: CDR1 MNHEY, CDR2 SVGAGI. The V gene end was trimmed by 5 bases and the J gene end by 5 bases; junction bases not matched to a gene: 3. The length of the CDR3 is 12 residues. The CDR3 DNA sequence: TGTGCCAGCAGTGACAGGGTAAACGAGCAGTACTTC. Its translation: CASSDRVNEQYF.

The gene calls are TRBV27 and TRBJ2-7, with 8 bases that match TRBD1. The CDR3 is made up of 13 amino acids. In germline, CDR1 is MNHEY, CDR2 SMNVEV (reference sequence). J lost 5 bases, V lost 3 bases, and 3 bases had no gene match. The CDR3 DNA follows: TGTGCCAGCAGTTTGCAGGGGGCGAACGAGCAGTACTTC. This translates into CASSLQGANEQYF.

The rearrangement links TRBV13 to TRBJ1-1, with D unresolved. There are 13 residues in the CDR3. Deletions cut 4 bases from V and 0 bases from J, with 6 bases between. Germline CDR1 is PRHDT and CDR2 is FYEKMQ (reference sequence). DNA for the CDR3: TGTGCCAGCAGCTCTACACTGAACACTGAAGCTTTCTTT. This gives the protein CASSSTLNTEAFF.

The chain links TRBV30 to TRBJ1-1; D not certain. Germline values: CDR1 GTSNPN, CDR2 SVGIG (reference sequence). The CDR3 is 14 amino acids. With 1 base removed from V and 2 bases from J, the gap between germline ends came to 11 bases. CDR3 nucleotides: TGTGCCTGGAGTGCCGGCCTGCAAAACACTGAAGCTTTCTTT. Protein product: CAWSAGLQNTEAFF.

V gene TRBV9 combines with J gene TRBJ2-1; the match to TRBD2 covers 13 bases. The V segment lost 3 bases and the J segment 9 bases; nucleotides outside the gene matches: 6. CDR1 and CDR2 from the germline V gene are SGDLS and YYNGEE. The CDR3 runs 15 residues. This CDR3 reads CASSAWTSGGSEQFF. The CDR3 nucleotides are TGTGCCAGCAGCGCATGGACTAGCGGGGGATCTGAGCAGTTCTTC.

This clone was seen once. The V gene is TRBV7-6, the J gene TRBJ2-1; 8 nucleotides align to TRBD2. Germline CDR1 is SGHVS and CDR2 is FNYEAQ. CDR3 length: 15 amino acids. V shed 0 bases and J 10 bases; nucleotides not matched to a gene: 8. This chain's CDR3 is CASSLASSGGGEQFF. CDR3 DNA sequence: TGTGCCAGCAGCTTAGCGTCCAGCGGGGGTGGGGAGCAGTTCTTC.

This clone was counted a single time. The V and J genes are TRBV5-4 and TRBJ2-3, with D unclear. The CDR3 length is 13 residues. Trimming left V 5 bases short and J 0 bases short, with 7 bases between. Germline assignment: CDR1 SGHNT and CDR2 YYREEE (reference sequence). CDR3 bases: TGTGCCAGCAGACAATGGAGCACAGATACGCAGTATTTT. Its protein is CASRQWSTDTQYF. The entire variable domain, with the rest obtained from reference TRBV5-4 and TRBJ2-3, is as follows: ETGVTQSPTHLIKTRGQQVTLRCSSQSGHNTVSWYQQALGQGPQFIFQYYREEENGRGNFPPRFSGLQFPNYSSELNVNALELDDSALYLCASRQWSTDTQYFGPGTRLTVL.

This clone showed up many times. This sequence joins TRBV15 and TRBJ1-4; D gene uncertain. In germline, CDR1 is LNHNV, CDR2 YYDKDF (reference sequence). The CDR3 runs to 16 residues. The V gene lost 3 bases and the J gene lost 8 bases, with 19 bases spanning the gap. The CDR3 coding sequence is TGTGCCACCAGCAGGTCGACGGGGAATGGTGGGGAAAAACTGTTTTTT. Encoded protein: CATSRSTGNGGEKLFF.

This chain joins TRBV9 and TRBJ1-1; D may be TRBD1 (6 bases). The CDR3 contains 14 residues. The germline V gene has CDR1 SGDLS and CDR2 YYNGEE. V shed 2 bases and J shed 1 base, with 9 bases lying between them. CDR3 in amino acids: CASSVQGQNTEAFF. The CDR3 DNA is TGTGCCAGCAGCGTTCAGGGGCAGAACACTGAAGCTTTCTTT.